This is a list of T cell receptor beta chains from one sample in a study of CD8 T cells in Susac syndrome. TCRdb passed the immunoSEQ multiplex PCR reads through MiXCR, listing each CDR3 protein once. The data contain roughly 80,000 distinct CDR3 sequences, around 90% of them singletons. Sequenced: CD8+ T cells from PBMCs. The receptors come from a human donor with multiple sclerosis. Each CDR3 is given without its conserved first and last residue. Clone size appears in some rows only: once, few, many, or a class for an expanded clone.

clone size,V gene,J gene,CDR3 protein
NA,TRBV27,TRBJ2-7,ASSLSGGGSYEQY
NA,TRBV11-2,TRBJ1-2,ASSSLRGLYGYT
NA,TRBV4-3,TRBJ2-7,ASSQDRGTGYEQY
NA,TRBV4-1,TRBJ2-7,ASSQAGRSSYEQY
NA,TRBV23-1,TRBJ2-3,VSSHKTGSEGTQY
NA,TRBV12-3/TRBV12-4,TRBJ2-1,ASSLAAGYNEQF
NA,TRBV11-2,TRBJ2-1,ASSLNPVGLGQF
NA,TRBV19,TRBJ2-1,ASSIEDSSYNEQF
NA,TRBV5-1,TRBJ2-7,ASRKTGARKSYEQY
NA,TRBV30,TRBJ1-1,AWRTGQMNTEAF
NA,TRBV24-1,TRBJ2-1,ATSDFKDNEQF
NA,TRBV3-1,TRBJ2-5,ASSSDRDRAFQETQY
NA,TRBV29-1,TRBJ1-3,SPFSDRCPGNTIY
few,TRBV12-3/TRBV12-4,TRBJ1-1,ASSLARVGTEAF
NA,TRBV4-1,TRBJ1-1,ASSQEGAGTEAF
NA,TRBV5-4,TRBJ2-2,ASSLATGGPIDGELF
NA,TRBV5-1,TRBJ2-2,ASSQTPTGELF